These 12 T cell receptor beta chains share one sample of origin, sequenced in a study of cytotoxic CD8 clonotypes in ibrutinib-treated CLL. TCRdb keeps only in-frame clones here, not all; method: immunoSEQ multiplex PCR. The sample yields 76,000 or so clones, approximately 87% seen once. This sample comprised PBMCs, obtained after 24 months of ibrutinib treatment. The receptors originated from a human donor with chronic lymphocytic leukemia.

The sample holds one count of this clone. The rearrangement joins TRBV27 to TRBJ2-7; tentative D call: TRBD2 (5 bases). The CDR3 consists of 13 residues. Looked up from germline, CDR1 is MNHEY and CDR2 is SMNVEV (reference sequence). Trimming left V 6 bases short and J 4 bases short, with 13 bases between. CDR3 DNA: TGTGCCAGCAGCCCTGGGAGTGGTTACGAGCAGTACTTC. This codes for CASSPGSGYEQYF.

The chain combines TRBV5-1 with TRBJ2-4; possibly TRBD1 or TRBD2 for D (6 bases each). The V and J ends lost 0 bases and 9 bases respectively, with 16 bases between them. The CDR3 has 15 amino acids. Per germline, CDR1 SGHRS and CDR2 YFSETQ. The CDR3 sequence is CASSLEGGAVGIQYF. DNA of the CDR3: TGCGCCAGCAGCTTGGAGGGGGGCGCCGTGGGCATTCAGTACTTC.

This clone was recorded a few times. The rearrangement links TRBV27 to TRBJ2-2; TRBD1 agrees at 8 bases. CDR3 length equals 15 residues. Germline assignment: CDR1 MNHEY and CDR2 SMNVEV (reference sequence). Germline trimming cut 8 bases from V and 4 bases from J; bases unmatched to any gene: 9. Written as DNA, the CDR3 is TGTGCCAGCGGACGACAGGGGCTCGTCACCGGGGAGCTGTTTTTT. The encoded protein is CASGRQGLVTGELFF.

This clone occurred once. The chain is built from TRBV11-3 and TRBJ2-1, with no clear D. The CDR3 extends over 12 amino acids. Per the germline V gene, CDR1 is SGHNT and CDR2 is YENEEA. The V gene lost 1 base and the J gene lost 9 bases, with 7 bases spanning the gap. The CDR3 region has the DNA TGTGCCAGCAGCTTAGGAGGCAGTGAGCAGTTCTTC. This codes for CASSLGGSEQFF. The whole variable domain, remainder taken from reference TRBV11-3 and TRBJ2-1, is EAGVVQSPRYKIIEKKQPVAFWCNPISGHNTLYWYLQNLGQGPELLIRYENEEAVDDSQLPKDRFSAERLKGVDSTLKIQPAELGDSAVYLCASSLGGSEQFFGPGTRLTVL.

This chain links TRBV11-2 with TRBJ2-5; possibly TRBD2 for D (5 bases). The CDR3 is 15 amino acids. The germline V gene has CDR1 SGHAT and CDR2 FQNNGV. V was trimmed by 5 bases and J by 9 bases, leaving 22 bases between them. CDR3 sequence: CASSTNGIAFGAQYF. CDR3 bases: TGTGCCAGCAGCACCAACGGGATCGCATTTGGGGCCCAGTACTTC. Combining the CDR3 with reference TRBV11-2 and TRBJ2-5 gives the whole variable domain EAGVAQSPRYKIIEKRQSVAFWCNPISGHATLYWYQQILGQGPKLLIQFQNNGVVDDSQLPKDRFSAERLKGVDSTLKIQPAKLEDSAVYLCASSTNGIAFGAQYFGPGTRLLVL.

The V gene is TRBV27, the J gene TRBJ2-3; either TRBD1 or TRBD2 may supply D (5 bases each). The CDR3 runs to 15 residues. Germline lookup yields CDR1 MNHEY and CDR2 SMNVEV (reference sequence). V was cut by 5 bases and J by 2 bases, with 14 bases left in between. CDR3 bases: TGTGCCAGCAGTCAGCGGCAGGGTGACACAGATACGCAGTATTTT. Its translation is CASSQRQGDTDTQYF.

V and J are TRBV15 and TRBJ2-7, with D perhaps TRBD2 (6 bases). CDR3 length: 14 amino acids. Trimming pared 0 bases from V and 4 bases from J, leaving 10 bases between. Germline loops: CDR1 LNHNV, CDR2 YYDKDF (reference sequence). CDR3 sequence (DNA): TGTGCCACCAGCAGAGAGGGACTGCGATACGAGCAGTACTTC. Amino acids: CATSREGLRYEQYF. Using reference TRBV15 and TRBJ2-7 for the parts outside the CDR3, the full variable domain is DAMVIQNPRYQVTQFGKPVTLSCSQTLNHNVMYWYQQKSSQAPKLLFHYYDKDFNNEADTPDNFQSRRPNTSFCFLDIRSPGLGDTAMYLCATSREGLRYEQYFGPGTRLTVT.

The rearrangement joins TRBV18 to TRBJ1-3; 8 nucleotides match TRBD1. Trimming cost V 5 bases and J 0 bases; bases outside gene matches: 9. Germline CDR1 reads KGHSH; CDR2 reads LQKENI. This CDR3 spans 17 amino acids. The CDR3 here is CASSSLPGQDSGNTIYF. For the CDR3, the DNA is TGTGCCAGCTCATCACTACCGGGACAGGACTCTGGAAACACCATATATTTT.

This chain connects TRBV15 to TRBJ2-5, with TRBD2 identical over 8 bases. The CDR3 has 16 residues. The germline V gene encodes CDR1 LNHNV and CDR2 YYDKDF (reference sequence). With 1 base clipped from V and 2 bases from J, the junction kept 6 bases outside the gene matches. This CDR3 reads CATSRVYGGEQETQYF. CDR3 DNA: TGTGCCACCAGCAGAGTTTACGGGGGGGAGCAAGAGACCCAGTACTTC.

The genes are TRBV10-3 and TRBJ2-6, with 7 bases matching TRBD1. The germline V gene encodes CDR1 ENHRY and CDR2 SYGVKD. Trimming removed 8 bases from V and 11 bases from J; junction bases left unmatched: 12. The CDR3 has 14 amino acids. DNA of the CDR3: TGTGCCATCCAGGGGACAGTCGAGGGGGACGTCCTGACTTTC. Its protein product is CAIQGTVEGDVLTF.

V and J are TRBV19 and TRBJ2-7, with TRBD1 as a possible D gene (6 bases). Trimming stripped 2 bases from V and 0 bases from J, with 11 bases between. Looked up from germline, CDR1 is LNHDA and CDR2 is SQIVND (reference sequence). CDR3 length: 15 amino acids. Written as DNA, the CDR3 is TGTGCCAGTAGTATAATGACAGGTAACTCCTACGAGCAGTACTTC. Residues: CASSIMTGNSYEQYF.

The J gene is TRBJ2-3, the V gene TRBV10-3; D remains unclear. CDR1 and CDR2 (germline): ENHRY, SYGVKD. The CDR3 has 13 amino acids. V was shortened by 1 base and J by 9 bases, with 11 bases between the two germline ends. In DNA, the CDR3 is TGTGCCATCAGTGAGTTGTCCAAAAACACGCAGTATTTT. This encodes CAISELSKNTQYF.